This is a list of T cell receptor beta chains from one sample in a study of cytomegalovirus exposure and HLA in healthy donors. Using immunoSEQ multiplex PCR, the repertoire was profiled, and TCRdb retains in-frame clones only, with some absent. The sample holds about 160,000 clones, approximately 88% seen once. The specimen sequenced was PBMCs. The receptors originated from a woman in her 30s in good health and CMV-seronegative. Each CDR3 is given with its conserved first and last residue. A D gene is named only where the DNA matches it firmly. Clone size is not always given. Where it is, it says once, few, many or a class for expanded clones.

j_call | d_call | v_call | clone_size | cdr3_aa | cdr3_nt
TRBJ1-5 | - | TRBV28 | - | CASSRPGGSGNQPQHF | TGTGCCAGCAGTCGGCCGGGAGGGAGTGGCAATCAGCCCCAGCATTTT
TRBJ2-7 | TRBD1 | TRBV5-6 | few | CASSPRGTGPYEQYF | TGTGCCAGCAGCCCTCGAGGGACAGGCCCCTACGAGCAGTACTTC
TRBJ2-6 | TRBD1 | TRBV7-3 | - | CASSLSAGGAGSGANVLTF | TGTGCCAGCAGCTTATCGGCAGGGGGCGCTGGCTCTGGGGCCAACGTCCTGACTTTC
TRBJ2-6 | - | TRBV5-4 | few | CASSPTGLSGANVLTF | TGTGCCAGCAGCCCGACGGGACTGTCTGGGGCCAACGTCCTGACTTTC
TRBJ2-1 | - | TRBV6-1 | - | CASRVRRNEQFF | TGTGCCAGCAGGGTGAGGAGGAATGAGCAGTTCTTC
TRBJ2-3 | - | TRBV12-5 | - | CASSNGGVTDTQYF | TGTGCTAGTTCAAACGGGGGAGTCACAGATACGCAGTATTTT
TRBJ1-1 | - | TRBV6-5 | - | CASSYSRGGNTEAFF | TGTGCCAGCAGTTACTCGAGAGGGGGGAACACTGAAGCTTTCTTT
TRBJ2-2 | TRBD1 | TRBV6-1 | - | CASSEGLVTGTGDPGELFF | TGTGCCAGCAGTGAAGGGCTAGTGACCGGGACAGGGGATCCCGGGGAGCTGTTTTTT
TRBJ2-5 | - | TRBV5-8 | - | CASSWDMVETQYF | TGTGCCAGCAGCTGGGACATGGTGGAGACCCAGTACTTC
TRBJ2-3 | TRBD2 | TRBV10-3 | - | CAISSLAGGPADTQYF | TGTGCCATCAGTAGCCTAGCGGGAGGGCCCGCAGATACGCAGTATTTT
TRBJ2-5 | TRBD2 | TRBV11-2 | - | CASSRLAGVQETQYF | TGTGCCAGCAGCAGACTAGCGGGGGTTCAAGAGACCCAGTACTTC
TRBJ1-2 | - | TRBV6-6 | - | CASRERGLGYTF | TGTGCCAGCAGAGAGCGGGGGCTAGGCTACACCTTC
TRBJ2-1 | TRBD2 | TRBV7-9 | - | CASSQSLAGDYNEQFF | TGTGCCAGCAGTCAGTCCCTAGCGGGCGATTACAATGAGCAGTTCTTC
TRBJ2-5 | TRBD2 | TRBV10-3 | - | CAISMAGGSGEQYF | TGTGCCATCAGTATGGCGGGGGGTTCTGGGGAGCAGTACTTC